The 22 T cell receptor beta chains in this list originate from one sample, sequenced in a study of response to subunit inactivated influenza vaccine. TCRdb reprocessed the RT-PCR reads with MiXCR, giving one entry per CDR3 protein. The sample shows 750,000 to 850,000 distinct CDR3 sequences, about 18% of them seen only once. The source was PBMCs from blood, collected more than 4 days after vaccination. These receptors were obtained from a man aged 50 to 60 who received an inactivated influenza vaccine.

This chain uses TRBV6-1 with TRBJ2-6; D is possibly TRBD1 or TRBD2 (6 bases each). The CDR3 is 18 amino acids. Looked up from germline, CDR1 is MNHNS and CDR2 is SASEGT. V was shortened by 4 bases and J by 3 bases, with 19 bases between the two germline ends. The DNA of the CDR3 is TGTGCCAGCAGTGCCTACAAGGGGGGTTTTAATGGGGCCAACGTCCTGACTTTC. It translates to CASSAYKGGFNGANVLTF.

This clonotype was observed at least ten times. This chain uses TRBV28 with TRBJ2-3; perhaps TRBD2 as D (5 bases). The CDR3 loop spans 17 amino acids. V was cut by 5 bases and J by 0 bases, with 18 bases left in between. Germline assignment: CDR1 MDHEN and CDR2 SYDVKM. CDR3 residues: CASSPFKRSDSTDTQYF. In DNA, the CDR3 is TGTGCCAGCAGTCCCTTCAAGCGGTCCGATAGCACAGATACGCAGTATTTT.

The V and J genes are TRBV5-4 and TRBJ2-2; 14 bases are shared with TRBD2. In germline, CDR1 is SGHNT, CDR2 YYREEE (reference sequence). Germline trimming cut 4 bases from V and 6 bases from J; bases unmatched to any gene: 5. This CDR3 comprises 16 residues. CDR3 sequence: CASSLGLAGGAGELFF. In nucleotides, the CDR3 is TGTGCCAGCAGCCTAGGACTAGCGGGGGGTGCCGGGGAGCTGTTTTTT.

As DNA, the CDR3 is TGTGCCAGCAGCTTTATCGGGGGAGGTGAGCAGTACTTC. It encodes CASSFIGGGEQYF. The chain combines TRBV7-2 with TRBJ2-7, with D maybe TRBD2 (6 bases). The V gene lost 3 bases and the J gene lost 7 bases, with 13 bases spanning the gap. This CDR3 has 13 amino acids. Germline V gene lookup returns CDR1 SGHTA and CDR2 FQGNSA.

This clonotype was counted only a few times. In nucleotides, the CDR3 is TGCAGTGCTAGCCGTCTGGAGAGGGGGCTAGTTCAGCCCCAGCATTTT. Amino acid sequence: CSASRLERGLVQPQHF. The V gene is TRBV20-1, the J gene TRBJ1-5, with 7 bases fitting TRBD1. Per the germline V gene, CDR1 is DFQATT and CDR2 is SNEGSKA (reference sequence). Unmatched junction bases numbered 14, after V lost 3 bases and J lost 6 bases. The CDR3 is made up of 16 amino acids.

The genes are TRBV20-1 and TRBJ2-7; 8 bases line up with TRBD2. The CDR3 totals 12 residues. The germline CDR1 and CDR2 sequences are DFQATT and SNEGSKA (reference sequence). With V trimmed by 3 bases and J by 5 bases, 3 bases remained unmatched. The CDR3 DNA reads as TGCAGTGCTAGTGAACTAGCGGACGAGCAGTACTTC. Its protein is CSASELADEQYF.

Only a few counts were recorded for this clonotype. The chain links TRBV20-1 to TRBJ1-3; TRBD1 aligns across 8 bases. The ends lost 6 bases at V and 2 bases at J; junction bases unmatched: 6. Per the germline V gene, CDR1 is DFQATT and CDR2 is SNEGSKA (reference sequence). The CDR3 totals 14 residues. CDR3 in amino acids: CSANDRGTGNTIYF. CDR3 sequence (DNA): TGCAGTGCGAATGACAGGGGAACTGGAAACACCATATATTTT.

In its sample, this clonotype was seen a few times. The V and J genes are TRBV5-1 and TRBJ1-1, with D maybe TRBD1 (5 bases). There are 18 residues in the CDR3. The V and J ends lost 0 bases and 1 base respectively, with 19 bases between them. Germline V gene lookup returns CDR1 SGHRS and CDR2 YFSETQ. CDR3 bases: TGCGCCAGCAGCTTGGGGGGCGGCGTCCACCGGGAGAACACTGAAGCTTTCTTT. Translation: CASSLGGGVHRENTEAFF.

This chain links TRBV5-1 with TRBJ2-5, with D perhaps given as TRBD1 or TRBD2 (5 bases each). V was clipped by 7 bases and J by 3 bases, with 10 bases between them. The V gene's germline CDR1 is SGHRS and CDR2 YFSETQ. This CDR3 spans 12 amino acids. The CDR3 spells CASRGSKETQYF. The CDR3 nucleotides read TGCGCCAGCCGGGGCTCTAAAGAGACCCAGTACTTC.

This clonotype was recorded a few times. An end of the junction differs from the germline gene, which may be a read error. V is TRBV12-3 or TRBV12-4 and J is TRBJ1-1, with a tentative D call TRBD1 (6 bases). The CDR3 contains 13 residues. CDR3 loop: CASSAGTPTESFF. In DNA form, the CDR3 reads TGTGCCAGCAGTGCCGGGACACCAACTGAATCTTTCTTT.

The chain combines TRBV28 with TRBJ2-7, with D maybe TRBD1 (5 bases). The CDR3 is 12 amino acids. Germline lookup yields CDR1 MDHEN and CDR2 SYDVKM. Trimming stripped 3 bases from V and 7 bases from J, with 10 bases between. CDR3 sequence (DNA): TGTGCCAGCAGTTTTGGCAGGGCGGAGCAGTACTTC. Protein: CASSFGRAEQYF.

The rearrangement uses TRBV6-1 and TRBJ2-2; D uncertain. CDR3 length: 14 amino acids. Germline V gene lookup returns CDR1 MNHNS and CDR2 SASEGT. The germline V and J ends were trimmed by 2 bases and 0 bases, with 4 bases remaining between them. In DNA form, the CDR3 reads TGTGCCAGCAGTGAAACAGCGAACACCGGGGAGCTGTTTTTT. Translated: CASSETANTGELFF.

This clonotype occurred a few times. The rearrangement links TRBV6-1 to TRBJ1-5; tentatively, D is TRBD1 (5 bases). V was cut by 6 bases and J by 3 bases, with 9 bases left in between. Germline values: CDR1 MNHNS, CDR2 SASEGT. CDR3 length: 13 amino acids. CDR3 residues: CASRPGPNQPQHF. CDR3 DNA sequence: TGTGCCAGCAGGCCAGGGCCCAATCAGCCCCAGCATTTT.

This chain uses TRBV5-1 with TRBJ2-5; 8 bases map to TRBD1. J lost 2 bases, V lost 0 bases, and 3 bases had no gene match. The length of the CDR3 is 15 residues. The V gene's germline CDR1 is SGHRS and CDR2 YFSETQ. CDR3: CASSLGTGIQETQYF. The CDR3 nucleotides are TGCGCCAGCAGCTTGGGGACAGGGATTCAAGAGACCCAGTACTTC.

In this sample, this clonotype turned up many times. This chain connects TRBV6-1 to TRBJ2-5; D gene ambiguous. Germline assignment: CDR1 MNHNS and CDR2 SASEGT. Trimming left V 2 bases short and J 3 bases short, with 13 bases between. The CDR3 runs to 15 residues. CDR3 residues: CASSEKFGQKETQYF. In DNA, the CDR3 is TGTGCCAGCAGTGAAAAGTTTGGCCAGAAAGAGACCCAGTACTTC.

The chain recombines TRBV6-1 with TRBJ2-3; 10 bases line up with TRBD2. Germline V lookup: CDR1 MNHNS, CDR2 SASEGT. This CDR3 comprises 15 residues. The V gene end was trimmed by 7 bases and the J gene end by 2 bases; junction bases not matched to a gene: 6. CDR3 coding DNA: TGTGCCAGCACCCAACTAGCGGGGTACACAGATACGCAGTATTTT. Amino acids: CASTQLAGYTDTQYF.

This clonotype has ten or more counts. The chain uses TRBV20-1 and TRBJ2-1, with 9 bases aligning to TRBD2. CDR3 size: 13 residues. The V segment lost 3 bases and the J segment 5 bases; nucleotides outside the gene matches: 2. Per germline, CDR1 DFQATT and CDR2 SNEGSKA (reference sequence). The CDR3 reads CSASGLANNEQFF. In DNA form, the CDR3 reads TGCAGTGCTAGCGGACTAGCGAACAATGAGCAGTTCTTC.

The chain joins TRBV29-1 to TRBJ2-3, with no clear D. V was clipped by 3 bases and J by 0 bases, with 13 bases between them. Germline assignment: CDR1 SQVTM and CDR2 ANQGSEA. CDR3 length: 15 amino acids. The CDR3 DNA is TGCAGCGTTGAGTTCCGTTTGGATAGCACAGATACGCAGTATTTT. Amino acids: CSVEFRLDSTDTQYF.

This clonotype has only a few counts. CDR3 nucleotide sequence: TGTGCCAGCAGCTTTTCCGGGGATGAAAAACTGTTTTTT. It yields the protein CASSFSGDEKLFF. The rearrangement uses TRBV5-6 and TRBJ1-4; D unclear. The CDR3 is made up of 13 amino acids. The V gene lost 2 bases and the J gene lost 6 bases, with 8 bases spanning the gap. Germline V gene lookup returns CDR1 SGHDT and CDR2 YYEEEE.

This clonotype was observed a few times. J is TRBJ2-7 and V is TRBV6-2 or TRBV6-3; D is perhaps TRBD1 or TRBD2 (5 bases each). CDR3 length equals 11 residues. CDR1 and CDR2 (germline): MNHEY, SVGEGT. The ends were cut back, 1 base at V and 7 bases at J, with 5 bases in the middle. This CDR3 is CASSYWGEQYF. The DNA for the CDR3 is TGTGCCAGCAGTTACTGGGGGGAGCAGTACTTC.

There are a few counts of this clonotype. This chain connects TRBV30 to TRBJ2-2, with 10 bases matching TRBD2. The CDR3 contains 14 residues. The germline V gene encodes CDR1 GTSNPN and CDR2 SVGIG (reference sequence). V was clipped by 8 bases and J by 2 bases; unmatched bases: 5. The CDR3 protein is CAGRTSGNTGELFF. CDR3 nucleotides: TGTGCCGGACGGACTAGCGGAAACACCGGGGAGCTGTTTTTT.

V is TRBV4-3 and J is TRBJ2-3; TRBD2 matches at 7 bases. V shed 1 base and J 6 bases; nucleotides not matched to a gene: 16. This CDR3 contains 18 residues. Germline values: CDR1 LGHNA, CDR2 YSLEER. CDR3 nucleotides: TGCGCCAGCAGCCAAGTCCTGACCGGACTAGGGGAAGTGGATACGCAGTATTTT. This encodes CASSQVLTGLGEVDTQYF.